The 2 T cell receptor beta chains below were found in one sample sequenced in a study of response to subunit inactivated influenza vaccine. Using its own MiXCR run on the RT-PCR reads, TCRdb lists one record per CDR3 protein. The repertoire consists of about 650,000 distinct CDR3 sequences, with about 14% occurring once and the leading ten covering about 7.4%. This specimen was PBMCs from blood, taken 14 to 15 days before vaccination. All receptors derive from a man between 45 and 60 years old who received an inactivated influenza vaccine.

This clonotype has just a few counts. The genes are TRBV4-2 and TRBJ2-7; possibly TRBD1 or TRBD2 for D (5 bases each). Germline V gene data show CDR1 as LGHNA and CDR2 as YNFKEQ. There are 15 residues in the CDR3. The V gene lost 2 bases and the J gene lost 3 bases, with 14 bases spanning the gap. CDR3 protein: CASSQNEMRGYEQYF. The CDR3 DNA reads as TGTGCCAGCAGCCAAAATGAAATGAGGGGCTACGAGCAGTACTTC.

CDR3 in DNA: TGTGCCAGCAGCTGGATGGGTTACAATGAGCAGTTCTTC. Translating gives CASSWMGYNEQFF. The chain employs TRBV6-1 and TRBJ2-1; the D is unclear. V was shortened by 6 bases and J by 4 bases, with 10 bases between the two germline ends. CDR3 length: 13 amino acids. CDR1 and CDR2 (germline): MNHNS, SASEGT.